This TCR beta chain was found in a study of blood T cell repertoires in COVID-19. Across the whole study: Samples came from the United States, Italy and Spain, spanning acute and convalescent COVID-19. Nucleic acid was either cDNA or gDNA, and it came from T cells, B-cell-depleted T cells, or PBMCs.

Germline values: CDR1 MNHEY, CDR2 SMNVEV (reference sequence). The V and J ends lost 6 bases and 5 bases, in that order; junction bases with no gene match: 20. The CDR3 is 19 amino acids. Seattle patients were enrolled during active infection and followed longitudinally. In the original analysis: It was from reference gene primer amplification that nucleated cell counts were estimated. TCRdb's table, derived via immunoSEQ multiplex PCR, lists solely in-frame clones and lacks some. D and trimming come from the DNA, and the V and J calls and clone size come from that table. The table lists roughly 230,000 clones, about 85% of them singletons. This clone has just one count.

The clonotype comes from a woman aged 80 or over with COVID-19, enrolled during active disease. Material for sequencing was peripheral blood. The rearrangement joins TRBV27 to TRBJ2-5, with 11 bases identical to TRBD2. The CDR3 region is CASSQIRLAGGPGSETQYF. The CDR3 nucleotides read TGTGCCAGCAGCCAAATTAGATTAGCGGGGGGGCCCGGATCGGAGACCCAGTACTTC.